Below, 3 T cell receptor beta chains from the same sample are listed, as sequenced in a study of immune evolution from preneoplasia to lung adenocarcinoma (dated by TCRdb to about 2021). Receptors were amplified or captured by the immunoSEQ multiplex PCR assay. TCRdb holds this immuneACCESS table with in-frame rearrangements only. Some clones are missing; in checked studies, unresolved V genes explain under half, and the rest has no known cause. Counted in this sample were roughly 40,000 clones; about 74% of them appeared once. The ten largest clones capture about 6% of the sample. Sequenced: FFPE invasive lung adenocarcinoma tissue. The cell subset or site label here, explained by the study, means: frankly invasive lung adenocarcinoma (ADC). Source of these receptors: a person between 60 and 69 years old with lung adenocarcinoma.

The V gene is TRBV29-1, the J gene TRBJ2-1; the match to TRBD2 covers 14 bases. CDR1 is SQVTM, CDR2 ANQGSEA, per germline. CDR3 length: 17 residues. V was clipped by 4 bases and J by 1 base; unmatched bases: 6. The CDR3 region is CSVAGTSGRSSYNEQFF. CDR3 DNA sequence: TGCAGCGTTGCCGGGACTAGCGGGAGAAGTTCCTACAATGAGCAGTTCTTC.

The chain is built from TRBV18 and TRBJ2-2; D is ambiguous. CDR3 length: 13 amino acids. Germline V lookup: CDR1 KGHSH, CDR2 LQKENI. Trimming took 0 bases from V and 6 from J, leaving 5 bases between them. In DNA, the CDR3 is TGTGCCAGCTCACCACCGGTCCCCGGGGAGCTGTTTTTT. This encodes CASSPPVPGELFF.

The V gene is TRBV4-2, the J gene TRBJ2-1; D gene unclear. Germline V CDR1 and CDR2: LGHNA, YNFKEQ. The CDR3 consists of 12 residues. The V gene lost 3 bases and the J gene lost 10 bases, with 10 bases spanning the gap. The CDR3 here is CASSQWTGEQFF. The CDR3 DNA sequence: TGTGCCAGCAGCCAGTGGACCGGAGAGCAGTTCTTC.